This T cell receptor (beta chain) was found in a study of vaccination effects on CD4 cells after COVID-19. Broader study findings: Long after vaccination, the clones induced by infection and by vaccine shrank markedly in size.

Trimming cost V 2 bases and J 4 bases, with 10 bases left between them. Germline CDR1 and CDR2: KGHSH and LQKENI. This CDR3 is built from 14 residues. Within the ViraFEST assay, antigen-specific CD4+ T cells underwent expansion with viral peptide pools prior to sequencing. Subsequent to a culture period of about ten days, CD4+ T cells were isolated. Nucleocapsid antibodies were negative in the vaccine recipients, who had never had SARS-CoV-2 infection. A word on this clone: Antigen specificity is unknown.

Repertoires were generated with immunoSEQ multiplex PCR, while TCRdb's copy carries only in-frame clones and drops some. The table records 77,000 or so clones, around 79% of them present only once. The source was CD4+ T cells from PBMCs cultured with SARS-CoV-2 spike peptides, collected before COVID-19 vaccination. This clonotype was obtained from a human donor who received a COVID-19 vaccine. The chain combines TRBV18 with TRBJ2-3; no reliable D call. The chain's CDR3 is CASSPNGNADTQYF. CDR3 in DNA: TGTGCCAGCTCACCAAACGGTAACGCAGATACGCAGTATTTT.